The 19 T cell receptor beta chains in this list originate from one sample, sequenced in a study of control samples from healthy donors and cancer patients. Clones were sequenced by immunoSEQ multiplex PCR, and TCRdb holds only the in-frame ones, with some missing. The table shows about 170,000 clones, with 88% occurring only once. Sequencing was carried out using blood. The receptors were gathered from a woman in her twenties or thirties in good health.

This clone was detected a few times. This chain joins TRBV5-1 and TRBJ2-7; possibly TRBD1 or TRBD2 for D (5 bases each). Looked up from germline, CDR1 is SGHRS and CDR2 is YFSETQ. The V end lost 6 bases, the J end lost 0 bases, and 13 bases lay between the germline ends. The length of the CDR3 is 14 residues. CDR3 protein: CASTQGGLSYEQYF. CDR3 sequence (DNA): TGCGCCAGCACTCAGGGCGGGCTCTCCTACGAGCAGTACTTC.

The chain carries TRBV10-3 and TRBJ2-1; 11 nucleotides agree with TRBD2. Germline V gene sequence: CDR1 ENHRY, CDR2 SYGVKD. The V segment lost 7 bases and the J segment 6 bases; nucleotides outside the gene matches: 8. This CDR3 comprises 15 residues. The CDR3 region has the DNA TGTGCCATCACTACTAGCGGGGGACTGGGCAATGAGCAGTTCTTC. Translating gives CAITTSGGLGNEQFF.

The CDR3 DNA is TGTGCCAGCAGCCAATGGCGCACAGATACGCAGTATTTT. Amino acid sequence: CASSQWRTDTQYF. The chain has TRBV14 and TRBJ2-3; D call uncertain. V lost 2 bases, J lost 1 base, and 4 bases lay in between. In germline, CDR1 is SGHDN, CDR2 FVKESK. This CDR3 spans 13 amino acids.

The chain uses TRBV3-1 (or the pseudogene TRBV3-2) and TRBJ2-1, with 9 bases fitting TRBD2. The germline V gene encodes CDR1 LGHDT and CDR2 YNNKEL (reference sequence). The CDR3 runs to 14 residues. The V and J ends lost 4 bases and 7 bases, in that order; junction bases with no gene match: 5. The CDR3 here is CASSRGRAANEQFF. The CDR3 DNA reads TGTGCCAGCAGCCGCGGGAGGGCCGCGAATGAGCAGTTCTTC.

The chain uses TRBV6-1 and TRBJ2-3; possible D gene TRBD2, 6 bases. Trimming took off 1 base at V and 7 bases at J, with 27 bases between the two ends. The V gene's germline CDR1 is MNHNS and CDR2 SASEGT. The CDR3 is 19 residues long. The CDR3 spells CASSEDFLEGFPGRNTQYF. The CDR3 DNA sequence: TGTGCCAGCAGTGAAGATTTTTTGGAGGGCTTCCCTGGGCGTAATACGCAGTATTTT.

The table lists this clone with a count of one. The rearrangement uses TRBV7-9 and TRBJ1-6, with 7 positions matching TRBD1. The CDR3 runs to 15 residues. V was pared by 1 base and J by 10 bases, with 7 bases of the junction left unmatched. CDR1 is SEHNR, CDR2 FQNEAQ, per germline (reference sequence). The CDR3 DNA follows: TGTGCCAGCAGCTTAGGGGCAGGGGGAGGCTCACCCCTCCACTTT. Translating gives CASSLGAGGGSPLHF. The full variable domain, with the rest looked up from reference TRBV7-9 and TRBJ1-6, is DTGVSQNPRHKITKRGQNVTFRCDPISEHNRLYWYRQTLGQGPEFLTYFQNEAQLEKSRLLSDRFSAERPKGSFSTLEIQRTEQGDSAMYLCASSLGAGGGSPLHFGNGTRLTVT.

This chain joins TRBV30 and TRBJ1-1, with no clear D. Between the trimmed V and J ends, which lost 0 bases and 5 bases, there was a span of 7 bases. Germline-derived CDR1 and CDR2 are GTSNPN and SVGIG (reference sequence). The CDR3 length is 12 residues. CDR3 coding DNA: TGTGCCTGGAGTGTACGGGGAACTGAAGCTTTCTTT. Its protein product is CAWSVRGTEAFF.

The chain combines TRBV6-6 with TRBJ1-6; D unresolved. V was shortened by 3 bases and J by 5 bases, with 8 bases between the two germline ends. In germline, CDR1 is MNHNY, CDR2 SVGAGI (reference sequence). The CDR3 has 14 amino acids. The CDR3 nucleotides are TGTGCCAGCAGTTATCTAGGGCATAATTCACCCCTCCACTTT. This encodes CASSYLGHNSPLHF.

The chain has TRBV5-6 and TRBJ1-2; tentatively, D is TRBD1 (6 bases). The CDR3 totals 14 residues. Trimming took 4 bases from V and 6 from J, leaving 16 bases between them. CDR1 is SGHDT, CDR2 YYEEEE, per germline. DNA of the CDR3: TGTGCCAGCAGCCTCGGGACACGGCCGAATGGCTACACCTTC. The encoded protein is CASSLGTRPNGYTF.

This sequence joins TRBV12-3 or TRBV12-4 and TRBJ2-6; D remains unclear. V lost 5 bases and J 2 bases, leaving 4 bases between the germline ends. The CDR3 is 13 residues long. For the CDR3, the DNA is TGTGCCAGCAGTCTTACTGGGGCCAACGTCCTGACTTTC. Amino acids: CASSLTGANVLTF.

This chain joins TRBV19 and TRBJ1-1, with TRBD1 as a possible D gene (5 bases). The germline V gene has CDR1 LNHDA and CDR2 SQIVND (reference sequence). Deletions cut 6 bases from V and 1 base from J, with 9 bases between. The CDR3 sequence is 13 residues long. CDR3 DNA sequence: TGTGCCAGTAGGAAGACAGAGAACACTGAAGCTTTCTTT. This encodes CASRKTENTEAFF.

A single count supports this clone. This chain joins TRBV5-1 and TRBJ1-1; D is perhaps TRBD1 (5 bases). Germline CDR1 and CDR2: SGHRS and YFSETQ. This CDR3 spans 15 amino acids. Trimming took off 1 base at V and 2 bases at J, with 12 bases between the two ends. The CDR3: CASSLNGGSNTEAFF. The DNA for the CDR3 is TGCGCCAGCAGCTTGAATGGGGGAAGCAACACTGAAGCTTTCTTT.

The V and J genes are TRBV4-1 and TRBJ2-7, with D perhaps TRBD2 (5 bases). V lost 0 bases and J lost 3, with 12 bases in between. CDR1 and CDR2 from the germline V gene are MGHRA and YSYEKL. This CDR3 region has 15 residues. In DNA, the CDR3 is TGCGCCAGCAGCCAAGAGGCGGGTCTATTCTACGAGCAGTACTTC. It specifies CASSQEAGLFYEQYF.

V gene TRBV11-2 combines with J gene TRBJ1-1; D is undetermined. Trimming removed 3 bases at V and 10 bases at J, with 9 bases between. CDR1 SGHAT and CDR2 FQNNGV come from the germline V gene. The CDR3 length is 11 residues. The CDR3 DNA reads as TGTGCCAGCAGCTTGTACAGCGGAGCTTTCTTT. Encoded protein: CASSLYSGAFF.

The rearrangement uses TRBV5-5 and TRBJ2-7; weak D call: TRBD2 (5 bases). This CDR3 is built from 13 residues. The germline V gene has CDR1 SGHKS and CDR2 YYEKEE (reference sequence). Trimming shortened V by 6 bases and J by 1 base, and 11 bases separated the two germline ends. The DNA of the CDR3 is TGTGCCAGCACCGGGGAAGTTTCCTACGAGCAGTACGTC. It specifies CASTGEVSYEQYV.

The chain couples TRBV19 to TRBJ1-5; 10 nucleotides agree with TRBD1. Germline V lookup: CDR1 LNHDA, CDR2 SQIVND (reference sequence). J gave up 4 bases and V 10 bases, and 7 bases lay outside the gene matches. This CDR3 contains 14 residues. The DNA for the CDR3 is TGTGCCACGTGGGACAGGGGTCTTAATCAGCCCCAGCATTTT. This encodes CATWDRGLNQPQHF. The full variable domain, its missing parts supplied by reference TRBV19 and TRBJ1-5, is DGGITQSPKYLFRKEGQNVTLSCEQNLNHDAMYWYRQDPGQGLRLIYYSQIVNDFQKGDIAEGYSVSREKKESFPLTVTSAQKNPTAFYLCATWDRGLNQPQHFGDGTRLSIL.

Turning to this clone: The DNA is left out, because the CDR3 cannot be placed on it with certainty; the CDR3 is given as TCRdb lists it. This chain links TRBV6-5 with TRBJ1-2; the table's D call TRBD1 went unverified against the DNA. The CDR3 has 14 residues if both end residues are counted. Germline V CDR1 and CDR2: MNHEY, SVGAGI. The CDR3 protein is CASILDRSNYGYTF.

The chain couples TRBV5-1 to TRBJ2-1; D gene ambiguous. V lost 4 bases to trimming and J lost 8 bases, with 10 bases between them. CDR1 SGHRS and CDR2 YFSETQ come from the germline V gene. This CDR3 is built from 12 residues. The DNA of the CDR3 is TGCGCCAGCAGCCCGATCTCCGATGAGCAGTTCTTC. It codes for CASSPISDEQFF.

This chain joins TRBV6-5 and TRBJ2-7; D is possibly TRBD2 (5 bases). CDR1 MNHEY and CDR2 SVGAGI come from the germline V gene. The CDR3 sequence is 11 residues long. V was pared by 6 bases and J by 4 bases, with 7 bases between. CDR3 sequence reads: CASSGGYEQYV. DNA of the CDR3: TGTGCCAGCAGCGGAGGATACGAGCAGTACGTC.